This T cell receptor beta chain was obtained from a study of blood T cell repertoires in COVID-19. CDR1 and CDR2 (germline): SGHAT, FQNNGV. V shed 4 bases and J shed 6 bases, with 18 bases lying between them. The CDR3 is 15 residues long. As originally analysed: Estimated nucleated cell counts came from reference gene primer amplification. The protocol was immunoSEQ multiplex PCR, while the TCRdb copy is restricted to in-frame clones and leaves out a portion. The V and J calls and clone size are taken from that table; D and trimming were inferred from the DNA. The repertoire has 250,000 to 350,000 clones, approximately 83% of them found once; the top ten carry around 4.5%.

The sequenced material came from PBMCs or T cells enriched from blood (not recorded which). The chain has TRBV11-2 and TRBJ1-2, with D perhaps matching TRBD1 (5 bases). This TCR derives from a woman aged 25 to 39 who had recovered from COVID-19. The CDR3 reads CASSSSGTWKHGYTF. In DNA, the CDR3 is TGTGCCAGCAGCTCATCCGGGACTTGGAAGCATGGCTACACCTTC. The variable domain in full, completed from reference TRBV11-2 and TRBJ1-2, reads EAGVAQSPRYKIIEKRQSVAFWCNPISGHATLYWYQQILGQGPKLLIQFQNNGVVDDSQLPKDRFSAERLKGVDSTLKIQPAKLEDSAVYLCASSSSGTWKHGYTFGSGTRLTVV.